This TCR beta chain was obtained from a study of blood T cell repertoires in COVID-19. The method was immunoSEQ multiplex PCR; TCRdb's version includes in-frame clones alone and lacks a portion of them. This table has just over 150,000 clones, 82% appearing once. The CDR3 is 17 amino acids. This TCR was sampled from a woman older than 75 with acute or convalescent COVID-19. The sequencing sample was made of peripheral blood. The genes are TRBV21-1 and TRBJ2-1; the table's D gene call, TRBD2, was not cross checked with the DNA. TRBV21-1 counts as a pseudogene. The DNA for the CDR3 is TGTGCCAGCAGCAAGTGCCGACTAGCGGGAGAAAGCAATGAGCAGTTCTTC. It is translated as CASSKCRLAGESNEQFF.